Shown below are 22 T cell receptor beta chains from a single sample sequenced in a study of OX40 agonist ivuxolimab in advanced cancers. TCRdb's table, derived via immunoSEQ multiplex PCR, lists solely in-frame clones and lacks some. Here the sample spans 98,000 or so clones, approximately 90% being singletons. Sequences were derived from CD4+ or CD8+ T cells sorted from blood, sampled in a trial of the OX40 agonist ivuxolimab. These TCRs come from an adult with an advanced solid tumor such as melanoma, head and neck, liver or kidney cancer.

The chain recombines TRBV6-5 with TRBJ2-1, with D hard to call. The CDR3 runs 16 residues. Germline V gene lookup returns CDR1 MNHEY and CDR2 SVGAGI. Trimming shortened V by 2 bases and J by 9 bases, and 20 bases separated the two germline ends. CDR3 residues: CASSYSSTLKVGEQFF. As DNA, the CDR3 is TGTGCCAGCAGTTACAGTTCGACTCTTAAAGTTGGTGAGCAGTTCTTC.

The chain couples TRBV28 to TRBJ2-7, with D possibly called TRBD1 or TRBD2 (6 bases each). V gave up 2 bases and J gave up 4 bases, with 12 bases separating them. CDR1 and CDR2 (germline): MDHEN, SYDVKM. The CDR3 is 14 amino acids. The CDR3 DNA sequence: TGTGCCAGCAGTTTACCGGGGGCGTCTTACGAGCAGTACTTC. This translates into CASSLPGASYEQYF.

V and J are TRBV6-5 and TRBJ1-1; D is ambiguous. Germline V CDR1 and CDR2: MNHEY, SVGAGI. Deletions cut 0 bases from V and 1 base from J, with 6 bases between. This CDR3 spans 14 amino acids. CDR3 residues: CASSYSMRNTEAFF. In DNA form, the CDR3 reads TGTGCCAGCAGTTACTCGATGAGGAACACTGAAGCTTTCTTT.

In its sample, this clone was seen once. The J gene is TRBJ2-2, the V gene TRBV6-6, with D possibly called TRBD1 or TRBD2 (5 bases each). Trimming removed 5 bases at V and 1 base at J, with 8 bases between. This CDR3 is built from 14 residues. Germline V lookup: CDR1 MNHNY, CDR2 SVGAGI (reference sequence). The CDR3 spells CASSGTRNTGELFF. CDR3 bases: TGTGCCAGCAGTGGGACGAGGAACACCGGGGAGCTGTTTTTT.

The chain is built from TRBV9 and TRBJ2-5; 9 bases agree with TRBD2. Germline values: CDR1 SGDLS, CDR2 YYNGEE. The CDR3 has 15 residues. The V gene end was trimmed by 0 bases and the J gene end by 5 bases; junction bases not matched to a gene: 5. In DNA, the CDR3 is TGTGCCAGCAGCGTAGCTAGCGGGATGGGGGAGACCCAGTACTTC. Its protein product is CASSVASGMGETQYF.

The chain combines TRBV5-4 with TRBJ2-3, with TRBD2 matching 7 bases. V lost 4 bases to trimming and J lost 12 bases; unmatched junction nucleotides: 14. CDR3 length equals 14 residues. CDR1 is SGHNT, CDR2 YYREEE, per germline (reference sequence). CDR3 nucleotides: TGTGCCAGCAGCCCGAGGGCTGGACTAGTCGATCAGTATTTT. This codes for CASSPRAGLVDQYF.

The rearrangement joins TRBV2 to TRBJ2-1; 7 nucleotides align to TRBD1. Germline CDR1 reads SNHLY; CDR2 reads FYNNEI. There are 11 residues in the CDR3. Trimming took 10 bases from V and 10 from J; bases not matched to a gene: 7. The CDR3 region is CATSQGPEQFF. The CDR3 nucleotides are TGTGCCACCTCACAGGGGCCCGAGCAGTTCTTC.

V usage is TRBV19 and J usage is TRBJ2-7; no clear D gene. Trimming left V 3 bases short and J 1 base short, with 7 bases between. The CDR3 is 13 amino acids. Germline V gene lookup returns CDR1 LNHDA and CDR2 SQIVND (reference sequence). The CDR3 reads CASSIGKSYEQYF. DNA of the CDR3: TGTGCCAGTAGTATTGGGAAGTCCTACGAGCAGTACTTC.

This clone has just a few counts. The chain carries TRBV5-4 and TRBJ2-7; possibly TRBD2 for D (6 bases). Between the trimmed V and J ends, which lost 4 bases and 0 bases, there was a span of 14 bases. The length of the CDR3 is 15 residues. CDR1 is SGHNT, CDR2 YYREEE, per germline (reference sequence). CDR3 DNA: TGTGCCAGCAGCGACGGCGGGGCGGCCTCCTACGAGCAGTACGTC. As protein: CASSDGGAASYEQYV.

This clone was counted once. This rearrangement joins TRBV7-2 to TRBJ2-3; 11 bases match TRBD2. Germline V gives CDR1 SGHTA, CDR2 FQGNSA. V gave up 5 bases and J gave up 2 bases; unmatched junction bases: 6. This CDR3 comprises 16 residues. The DNA for the CDR3 is TGTGCCAGCAGCCCGAGACTAGCGGGAACCACAGATACGCAGTATTTT. As protein: CASSPRLAGTTDTQYF.

V usage is TRBV2 and J usage is TRBJ1-1, with no clear D. Trimming shortened V by 2 bases and J by 1 base, and 5 bases separated the two germline ends. Per germline, CDR1 SNHLY and CDR2 FYNNEI. The CDR3 covers 13 residues. CDR3 in DNA: TGTGCCAGCAGTGAACTCCAGAACACTGAAGCTTTCTTT. Translated: CASSELQNTEAFF.

This clone was counted a single time. The rearrangement uses TRBV14 and TRBJ2-3, with D perhaps matching TRBD2 (5 bases). Trimming removed 3 bases from V and 5 bases from J, with 24 bases in between. Germline values: CDR1 SGHDN, CDR2 FVKESK. The CDR3 is 18 amino acids. The CDR3: CASSHSPKVSGGGDTQYF. In nucleotides, the CDR3 is TGTGCCAGCAGCCACTCCCCAAAGGTGTCCGGCGGAGGAGATACGCAGTATTTT.

The chain has TRBV7-6 and TRBJ2-7, with 8 bases that match TRBD2. The trim removed 5 bases at V and 5 bases at J, leaving 14 bases unmatched. The germline CDR1 and CDR2 sequences are SGHVS and FNYEAQ. The CDR3 is 16 amino acids. CDR3 in amino acids: CASSPRGGAGANEQYF. DNA of the CDR3: TGTGCCAGCAGCCCGAGGGGGGGAGCGGGAGCCAACGAGCAGTACTTC.

The chain links TRBV28 to TRBJ1-5; possibly TRBD1 for D (6 bases). The CDR3 totals 14 residues. CDR1 and CDR2 (germline): MDHEN, SYDVKM. CDR3 residues: CVSQGSGGYQPQHF. In DNA, the CDR3 is TGTGTGAGTCAGGGGAGTGGGGGGTATCAGCCCCAGCATTTT.

The gene calls are TRBV4-2 and TRBJ2-2; a possible D gene is TRBD1 (6 bases). Germline assignment: CDR1 LGHNA and CDR2 YNFKEQ. With 0 bases removed from V and 1 base from J, the gap between germline ends came to 9 bases. CDR3 length: 16 residues. The CDR3 nucleotides read TGTGCCAGCAGCCAAGATCCAGGGGTGAACACCGGGGAGCTGTTTTTT. It codes for CASSQDPGVNTGELFF.

The V call is TRBV5-8, the J call TRBJ1-2; 12 bases match TRBD1. J was trimmed by 3 bases and V by 5 bases; bases with no gene match: 2. Germline-derived CDR1 and CDR2 are SGHTS and YDEGEE. The CDR3 spans 14 residues. The CDR3: CASRGQGAYYGYTF. CDR3 nucleotides: TGTGCCAGCAGGGGACAGGGGGCTTACTATGGCTACACCTTC.

V is TRBV5-1 and J is TRBJ2-7; 7 bases are a match to TRBD2. CDR1 and CDR2 from the germline V gene are SGHRS and YFSETQ. The J segment lost 3 bases and the V segment lost 4 bases, leaving 1 base of the junction unmatched. The CDR3 runs to 12 residues. DNA of the CDR3: TGCGCCAGCAGCGGCGGGGGCTACGAGCAGTACTTC. This translates into CASSGGGYEQYF.

The rearrangement uses TRBV5-4 and TRBJ1-2, with unresolved D. V was cut by 0 bases and J by 0 bases, with 9 bases left in between. The germline CDR1 and CDR2 sequences are SGHNT and YYREEE (reference sequence). The CDR3 sequence is 15 residues long. Written as DNA, the CDR3 is TGTGCCAGCAGCTTGGAGTTGGGCGCTAACTATGGCTACACCTTC. This gives the protein CASSLELGANYGYTF.

This clone is a singleton in its sample. The rearrangement uses TRBV7-3 and TRBJ2-1; possible D gene TRBD2, 6 bases. The V end was cut by 4 bases, the J end by 3 bases, with 16 bases between. This CDR3 is built from 16 residues. Germline loops: CDR1 SGHTA, CDR2 FQGTGA. The CDR3 nucleotides read TGTGCCAGCAGCTATAGCGGACCCTCTAACTACAATGAGCAGTTCTTC. The encoded protein is CASSYSGPSNYNEQFF.

The chain uses TRBV6-5 and TRBJ2-5; perhaps D is TRBD1 or TRBD2 (5 bases each). This CDR3 contains 13 residues. Germline V gene lookup returns CDR1 MNHEY and CDR2 SVGAGI. V shed 2 bases and J shed 10 bases, with 14 bases lying between them. Here the CDR3 DNA reads TGTGCCAGCAGTTACGAGGAGGTTGGGGGCCAGTACTTC. Encoded protein: CASSYEEVGGQYF.

The rearrangement joins TRBV10-3 to TRBJ1-2; D gene unclear. Germline values: CDR1 ENHRY, CDR2 SYGVKD. CDR3 length: 13 residues. With 7 bases removed from V and 0 bases from J, the gap between germline ends came to 9 bases. CDR3 loop: CAITRDSNYGYTF. CDR3 sequence (DNA): TGTGCCATCACTCGGGATTCTAACTATGGCTACACCTTC.

The chain uses TRBV5-1 and TRBJ1-2, with D uncertain. With 2 bases removed from V and 7 bases from J, the gap between germline ends came to 9 bases. The CDR3 loop spans 12 amino acids. The V gene's germline CDR1 is SGHRS and CDR2 YFSETQ. The CDR3: CASSFRGFGYTF. CDR3 sequence (DNA): TGCGCCAGCAGCTTCCGCGGTTTTGGCTACACCTTC.